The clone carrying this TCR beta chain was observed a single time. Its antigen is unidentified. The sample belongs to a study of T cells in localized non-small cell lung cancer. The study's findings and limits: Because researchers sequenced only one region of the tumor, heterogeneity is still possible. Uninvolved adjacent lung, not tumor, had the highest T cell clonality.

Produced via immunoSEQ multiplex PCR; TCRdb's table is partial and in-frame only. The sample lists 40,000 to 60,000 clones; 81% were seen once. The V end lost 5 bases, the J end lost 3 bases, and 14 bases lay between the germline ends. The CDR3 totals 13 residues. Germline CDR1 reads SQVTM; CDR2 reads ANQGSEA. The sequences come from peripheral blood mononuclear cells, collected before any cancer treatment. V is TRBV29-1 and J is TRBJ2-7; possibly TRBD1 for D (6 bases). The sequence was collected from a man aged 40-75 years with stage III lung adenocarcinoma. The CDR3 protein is CSVRGQTIYEQYF. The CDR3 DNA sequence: TGCAGCGTTCGCGGACAGACGATCTACGAGCAGTACTTC.